What follows are 28 T cell receptor beta chains derived from one specimen sequenced in a study of cytomegalovirus exposure and HLA in healthy donors. Sequenced by immunoSEQ multiplex PCR; TCRdb stores in-frame clones only, minus some. The table has 120,000 or so clones, 89% seen once; the top ten hold approximately 1.1%. The specimen sequenced was PBMCs. The origin of the receptors is a woman aged 18-30 years in good health and CMV-seronegative.

The V gene is TRBV23-1, the J gene TRBJ1-2, with TRBD1 identical over 9 bases. TRBV23-1 is recorded as an ORF, its role being uncertain. The V segment lost 6 bases and the J segment 2 bases; nucleotides outside the gene matches: 4. CDR3 size: 14 residues. The CDR3 DNA sequence: TGCGCCAGCAGCAGGGACAGGGAAAACTATGGCTACACCTTC. Translated: CASSRDRENYGYTF.

The V gene is TRBV10-1, the J gene TRBJ1-3; D is ambiguous. The ends were cut back, 3 bases at V and 7 bases at J, with 10 bases in the middle. Germline V gene lookup returns CDR1 WNHNN and CDR2 SYGVQD (reference sequence). The CDR3 sequence is 13 residues long. The CDR3 loop reads CASSDGVRNTIYF. Here the CDR3 DNA reads TGCGCCAGCAGTGACGGGGTTCGGAACACCATATATTTT.

V usage is TRBV11-2 and J usage is TRBJ1-4; 7 positions agree with TRBD1. The length of the CDR3 is 13 residues. Germline values: CDR1 SGHAT, CDR2 FQNNGV. Unmatched junction bases numbered 10, after V lost 11 bases and J lost 7 bases. The CDR3 DNA reads as TGTGCCTCGACCGGACAGGCTGGTGAAAAACTGTTTTTT. Amino acid sequence: CASTGQAGEKLFF.

The chain employs TRBV7-2 and TRBJ2-3; no definite D call. CDR3 length: 13 residues. V was trimmed by 5 bases and J by 0 bases, leaving 6 bases between them. Germline V gives CDR1 SGHTA, CDR2 FQGNSA. In DNA, the CDR3 is TGTGCCAGCAGCCTTCTTAGCACAGATACGCAGTATTTT. It encodes CASSLLSTDTQYF.

The genes are TRBV5-1 and TRBJ2-3; no firm D call. The ends were cut back, 4 bases at V and 2 bases at J, with 14 bases in the middle. CDR3 size: 15 residues. Germline assignment: CDR1 SGHRS and CDR2 YFSETQ. The chain's CDR3 is CASSTTRSNTDTQYF. CDR3 coding DNA: TGCGCCAGCAGCACGACACGAAGTAACACAGATACGCAGTATTTT.

The chain joins TRBV2 to TRBJ2-5; a possible D gene is TRBD2 (5 bases). This CDR3 is built from 13 residues. Germline CDR1 and CDR2: SNHLY and FYNNEI. V lost 2 bases to trimming and J lost 3 bases, with 7 bases between them. CDR3 in amino acids: CASSESGKETQYF. The CDR3 DNA reads TGTGCCAGCAGTGAAAGCGGTAAAGAGACCCAGTACTTC.

The V call is TRBV5-1, the J call TRBJ2-2; 8 nucleotides match TRBD1. The CDR3 length is 16 residues. Germline CDR1 and CDR2: SGHRS and YFSETQ. Trimming at V came to 0 bases and at J to 7 bases, leaving 8 bases not matched to a gene. The CDR3 protein is CASSLASAGGDGELFF. CDR3 in DNA: TGCGCCAGCAGCTTGGCGTCGGCAGGGGGCGACGGGGAGCTGTTTTTT. Full variable domain (remainder filled in from reference TRBV5-1 and TRBJ2-2): KAGVTQTPRYLIKTRGQQVTLSCSPISGHRSVSWYQQTPGQGLQFLFEYFSETQRNKGNFPGRFSGRQFSNSRSEMNVSTLELGDSALYLCASSLASAGGDGELFFGEGSRLTVL.

The V and J genes are TRBV5-5 and TRBJ2-7; tentatively, D is TRBD2 (6 bases). Trimming took off 2 bases at V and 3 bases at J, with 18 bases between the two ends. The CDR3 runs 16 residues. The germline gives CDR1 SGHKS, CDR2 YYEKEE (reference sequence). CDR3 sequence reads: CASSFTWGDSGYEQYV. The CDR3 coding sequence is TGTGCCAGCAGCTTCACTTGGGGGGATTCCGGCTACGAGCAGTACGTC.

The V call is TRBV5-8, the J call TRBJ2-1; possibly TRBD1 for D (6 bases). The ends were cut back, 9 bases at V and 0 bases at J, with 16 bases in the middle. CDR3 length: 15 residues. CDR1 is SGHTS, CDR2 YDEGEE, per germline. The CDR3 loop reads CAKSIQGSSYNEQFF. In nucleotides, the CDR3 is TGTGCCAAATCAATACAGGGAAGCTCCTACAATGAGCAGTTCTTC. Together with reference TRBV5-8 and TRBJ2-1, the CDR3 gives the full variable domain: EAGVTQSPTHLIKTRGQQATLRCSPISGHTSVYWYQQALGLGLQFLLWYDEGEERNRGNFPPRFSGRQFPNYSSELNVNALELEDSALYLCAKSIQGSSYNEQFFGPGTRLTVL.

The chain carries TRBV28 and TRBJ1-2; 8 bases agree with TRBD1. The V and J ends lost 5 bases and 2 bases, in that order; junction bases with no gene match: 1. The CDR3 spans 13 residues. Germline CDR1 MDHEN, CDR2 SYDVKM. The DNA of the CDR3 is TGTGCCAGCAGTCAGGGGGCCAACTATGGCTACACCTTC. Protein product: CASSQGANYGYTF.

The J gene is TRBJ2-2, the V gene TRBV7-7; D may be TRBD1 (6 bases). Germline values: CDR1 SSHAT, CDR2 FNYEAQ (reference sequence). Trimming removed 4 bases from V and 5 bases from J, with 17 bases in between. The CDR3 has 16 amino acids. The CDR3, as DNA: TGTGCCAGCAGCTCGCAACAGGGCGGGTTGACCGGGGAGCTGTTTTTT. Its protein product is CASSSQQGGLTGELFF.

CDR3 loop: CASSFAGERTEAFF. For the CDR3, the DNA is TGTGCCAGCAGCTTTGCGGGAGAGAGGACTGAAGCTTTCTTT. The rearrangement joins TRBV5-5 to TRBJ1-1; D remains unclear. The germline V gene encodes CDR1 SGHKS and CDR2 YYEKEE (reference sequence). V was pared by 2 bases and J by 5 bases, with 13 bases between. The CDR3 runs 14 residues.

V and J are TRBV30 and TRBJ1-1, with a possible D match to TRBD1 (6 bases). The CDR3 extends over 15 amino acids. Germline CDR1 is GTSNPN and CDR2 is SVGIG (reference sequence). The germline V and J ends were trimmed by 2 bases and 2 bases, with 15 bases remaining between them. CDR3 sequence: CAWSWGGLRNTEAFF. In DNA, the CDR3 is TGTGCCTGGAGTTGGGGGGGCTTAAGAAACACTGAAGCTTTCTTT.

This sequence joins TRBV11-2 and TRBJ1-6, with D uncertain. CDR3 size: 13 residues. CDR1 and CDR2 (germline): SGHAT, FQNNGV. The V end lost 2 bases, the J end lost 10 bases, and 9 bases lay between the germline ends. In DNA form, the CDR3 reads TGTGCCAGCAGCTTAAGCGTTGGCTCACCCCTCCACTTT. Amino acid sequence: CASSLSVGSPLHF. Full variable domain (missing parts from reference TRBV11-2 and TRBJ1-6): EAGVAQSPRYKIIEKRQSVAFWCNPISGHATLYWYQQILGQGPKLLIQFQNNGVVDDSQLPKDRFSAERLKGVDSTLKIQPAKLEDSAVYLCASSLSVGSPLHFGNGTRLTVT.

V usage is TRBV10-1 and J usage is TRBJ2-1; 12 bases map to TRBD2. The CDR3 is 14 amino acids. CDR1 and CDR2 (germline): WNHNN, SYGVQD (reference sequence). Unmatched junction bases numbered 4, after V lost 6 bases and J lost 7 bases. The CDR3 nucleotides are TGCGCCAGCAGGTCGACTAGCGGGAGTAATGAGCAGTTCTTC. It codes for CASRSTSGSNEQFF.

The rearrangement links TRBV7-9 to TRBJ2-5, with TRBD2 matching 9 bases. CDR3 size: 15 residues. From germline, CDR1 is SEHNR and CDR2 FQNEAQ (reference sequence). The junction had 3 bases not matched to a gene; V was cut back by 3 bases and J by 1 base. CDR3 region: CASSFRLAAQETQYF. CDR3 nucleotides: TGTGCCAGCAGCTTCAGACTAGCGGCCCAAGAGACCCAGTACTTC.

This chain connects TRBV10-2 to TRBJ2-1; TRBD2 matches at 11 bases. The CDR3 loop spans 15 amino acids. Germline CDR1 reads WSHSY; CDR2 reads SAAADI. Losses at the gene ends were 6 bases for V and 6 bases for J; bases not matched to a gene: 7. This CDR3 reads CASRHTSGSGNEQFF. The CDR3 DNA reads TGCGCCAGCAGGCATACTAGCGGGAGTGGCAATGAGCAGTTCTTC.

J is TRBJ1-1 and V is TRBV27; D perhaps matches TRBD1 (5 bases). The germline V and J ends were trimmed by 8 bases and 6 bases, with 16 bases remaining between them. Germline-derived CDR1 and CDR2 are MNHEY and SMNVEV (reference sequence). The CDR3 loop spans 13 amino acids. The CDR3 spells CASSQGGYAEAFF. CDR3 DNA: TGTGCCAGCTCCCAGGGAGGTTACGCTGAAGCTTTCTTT.

The chain links TRBV6-5 to TRBJ1-3; D is unresolved. CDR1 is MNHEY and CDR2 is SVGAGI in the germline V gene. This CDR3 is built from 15 residues. Trimming removed 0 bases at V and 0 bases at J, with 6 bases between. The CDR3 DNA follows: TGTGCCAGCAGTTACTCACACAGCTCTGGAAACACCATATATTTT. It codes for CASSYSHSSGNTIYF.

J is TRBJ2-7 and V is TRBV2; TRBD2 might be the D (5 bases). Trimming took off 5 bases at V and 4 bases at J, with 18 bases between the two ends. The CDR3 length is 15 residues. Germline-derived CDR1 and CDR2 are SNHLY and FYNNEI. This CDR3 reads CASSPVGRSQYEQYF. CDR3 DNA sequence: TGTGCCAGCAGTCCCGTTGGGAGATCGCAATACGAGCAGTACTTC.

This chain connects TRBV6-5 to TRBJ2-1, with 8 bases lining up with TRBD1. The CDR3 loop spans 13 amino acids. V was pared by 6 bases and J by 16 bases, with 14 bases of the junction left unmatched. Germline lookup yields CDR1 MNHEY and CDR2 SVGAGI. The CDR3 reads CASSPGWGQVSFF. CDR3 coding DNA: TGTGCCAGCAGCCCCGGGTGGGGACAGGTGTCTTTCTTC.

The chain links TRBV19 to TRBJ1-5; no definite D call. The V end was cut by 7 bases, the J end by 2 bases, with 9 bases between. The CDR3 loop spans 13 amino acids. The germline gives CDR1 LNHDA, CDR2 SQIVND (reference sequence). CDR3 sequence: CASTRQGNQPQHF. CDR3 nucleotides: TGTGCCAGTACCCGACAAGGCAATCAGCCCCAGCATTTT. Supplemented by reference TRBV19 and TRBJ1-5, the full variable domain reads DGGITQSPKYLFRKEGQNVTLSCEQNLNHDAMYWYRQDPGQGLRLIYYSQIVNDFQKGDIAEGYSVSREKKESFPLTVTSAQKNPTAFYLCASTRQGNQPQHFGDGTRLSIL.

The chain combines TRBV19 with TRBJ1-2; 7 positions agree with TRBD1. Germline values: CDR1 LNHDA, CDR2 SQIVND (reference sequence). With 5 bases clipped from V and 7 bases from J, the junction kept 13 bases outside the gene matches. This CDR3 region has 15 residues. CDR3 sequence: CASSPLDRTLGGYTF. As DNA, the CDR3 is TGTGCCAGTAGTCCCCTGGACAGGACCCTCGGTGGCTACACCTTC. Full variable domain (missing parts from reference TRBV19 and TRBJ1-2): DGGITQSPKYLFRKEGQNVTLSCEQNLNHDAMYWYRQDPGQGLRLIYYSQIVNDFQKGDIAEGYSVSREKKESFPLTVTSAQKNPTAFYLCASSPLDRTLGGYTFGSGTRLTVV.

V gene TRBV6-5 combines with J gene TRBJ1-2; the match to TRBD1 covers 7 bases. The germline CDR1 and CDR2 sequences are MNHEY and SVGAGI. V was pared by 6 bases and J by 4 bases, with 5 bases of the junction left unmatched. This CDR3 is 13 amino acids long. CDR3 nucleotide sequence: TGTGCCAGCAGGTACCCAGGGGGCTATGGCTACACCTTC. Translating gives CASRYPGGYGYTF.

The rearrangement joins TRBV7-9 to TRBJ2-1, with 11 bases that match TRBD2. The CDR3 length is 18 residues. The junction had 12 bases not matched to a gene; V was cut back by 0 bases and J by 8 bases. The V gene's germline CDR1 is SEHNR and CDR2 FQNEAQ (reference sequence). The CDR3 DNA follows: TGTGCCAGCAGCTTAGCGTGGGGTAGCGGGAGGGGGATTCATGAGCAGTTCTTC. It encodes CASSLAWGSGRGIHEQFF.

This chain connects TRBV15 to TRBJ2-5, with 8 nucleotides matching TRBD1. This CDR3 contains 17 residues. Germline assignment: CDR1 LNHNV and CDR2 YYDKDF (reference sequence). Trimming at V came to 8 bases and at J to 7 bases, leaving 21 bases not matched to a gene. The CDR3 DNA reads TGTGCCACCTTATCCCCCGCCTCAGACCCCACAGGGGGGACCCAGTACTTC. Its protein product is CATLSPASDPTGGTQYF.

V and J are TRBV18 and TRBJ1-1; D is ambiguous. The V end was cut by 3 bases, the J end by 0 bases, with 11 bases between. The CDR3 runs to 15 residues. Germline CDR1 is KGHSH and CDR2 is LQKENI. The CDR3 protein is CASSPGPSMNTEAFF. The CDR3 DNA reads as TGTGCCAGCTCACCCGGGCCTAGCATGAACACTGAAGCTTTCTTT.

The CDR3 region is CAWSFDRGSYQGGELFF. For the CDR3, the DNA is TGTGCCTGGAGTTTCGACAGGGGGTCTTATCAGGGCGGGGAGCTGTTTTTT. The chain combines TRBV30 with TRBJ2-2; 9 bases align to TRBD1. This CDR3 is 17 amino acids long. Losses at the gene ends were 2 bases for V and 7 bases for J; bases not matched to a gene: 14. Per the germline V gene, CDR1 is GTSNPN and CDR2 is SVGIG (reference sequence).